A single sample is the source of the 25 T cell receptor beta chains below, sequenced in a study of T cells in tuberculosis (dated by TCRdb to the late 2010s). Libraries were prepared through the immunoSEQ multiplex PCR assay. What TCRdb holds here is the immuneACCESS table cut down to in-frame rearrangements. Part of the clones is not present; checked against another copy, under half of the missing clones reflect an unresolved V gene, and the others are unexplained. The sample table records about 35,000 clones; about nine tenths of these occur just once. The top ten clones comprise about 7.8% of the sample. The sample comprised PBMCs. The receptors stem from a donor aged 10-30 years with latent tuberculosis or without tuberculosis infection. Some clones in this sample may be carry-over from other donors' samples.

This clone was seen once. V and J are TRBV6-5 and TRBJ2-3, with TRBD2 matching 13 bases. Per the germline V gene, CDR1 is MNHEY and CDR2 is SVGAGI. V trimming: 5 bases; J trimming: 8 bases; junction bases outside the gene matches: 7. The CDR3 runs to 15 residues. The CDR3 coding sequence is TGTGCCAGCAGTCCTTGGACTAGCGGGGGTAGTACGCAGTATTTT. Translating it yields CASSPWTSGGSTQYF.

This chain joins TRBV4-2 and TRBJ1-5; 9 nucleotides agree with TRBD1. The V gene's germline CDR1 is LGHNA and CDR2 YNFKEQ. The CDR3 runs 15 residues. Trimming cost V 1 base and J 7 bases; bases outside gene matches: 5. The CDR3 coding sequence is TGTGCCAGCAGCCAAGGGACAGGGGATTCCCAGCCCCAGCATTTT. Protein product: CASSQGTGDSQPQHF.

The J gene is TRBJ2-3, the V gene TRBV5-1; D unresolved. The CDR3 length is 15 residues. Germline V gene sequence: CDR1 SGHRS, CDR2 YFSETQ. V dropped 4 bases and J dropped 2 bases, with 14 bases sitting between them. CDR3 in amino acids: CASSSTGFYTDTQYF. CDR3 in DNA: TGCGCCAGCAGCAGCACGGGTTTCTACACAGATACGCAGTATTTT.

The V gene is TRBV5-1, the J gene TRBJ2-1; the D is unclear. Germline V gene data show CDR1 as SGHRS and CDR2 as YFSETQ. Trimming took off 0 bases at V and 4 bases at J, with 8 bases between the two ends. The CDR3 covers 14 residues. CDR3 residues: CASSLANLYNEQFF. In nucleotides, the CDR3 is TGCGCCAGCAGCTTGGCCAACTTATACAATGAGCAGTTCTTC.

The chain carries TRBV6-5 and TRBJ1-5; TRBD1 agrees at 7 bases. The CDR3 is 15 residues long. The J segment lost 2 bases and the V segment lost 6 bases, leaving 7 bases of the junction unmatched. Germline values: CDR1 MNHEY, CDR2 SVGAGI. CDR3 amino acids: CASRKGGLGNQPQHF. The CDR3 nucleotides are TGTGCCAGCAGAAAAGGGGGCTTGGGCAATCAGCCCCAGCATTTT.

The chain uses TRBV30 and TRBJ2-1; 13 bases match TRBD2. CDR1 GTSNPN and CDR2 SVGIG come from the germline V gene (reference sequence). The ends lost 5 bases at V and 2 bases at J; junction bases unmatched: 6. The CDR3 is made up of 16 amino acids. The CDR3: CAWGLAGARTYNEQFF. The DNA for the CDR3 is TGTGCCTGGGGACTAGCGGGAGCCCGGACCTACAATGAGCAGTTCTTC. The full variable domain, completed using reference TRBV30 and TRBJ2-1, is SQTIHQWPATLVQPVGSPLSLECTVEGTSNPNLYWYRQAAGRGLQLLFYSVGIGQISSEVPQNLSASRPQDRQFILSSKKLLLSDSGFYLCAWGLAGARTYNEQFFGPGTRLTVL.

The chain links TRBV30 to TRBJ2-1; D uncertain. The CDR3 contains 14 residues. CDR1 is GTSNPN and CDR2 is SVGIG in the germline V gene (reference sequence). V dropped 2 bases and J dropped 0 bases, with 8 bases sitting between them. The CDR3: CAWSTPSSYNEQFF. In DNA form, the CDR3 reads TGTGCCTGGAGTACCCCTAGCTCCTACAATGAGCAGTTCTTC.

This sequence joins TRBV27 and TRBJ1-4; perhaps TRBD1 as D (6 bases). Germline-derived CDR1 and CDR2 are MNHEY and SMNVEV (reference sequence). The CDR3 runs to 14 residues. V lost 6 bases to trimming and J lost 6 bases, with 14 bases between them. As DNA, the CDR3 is TGTGCCAGCAGCTTACAGGGCCAGGATGAAAAACTGTTTTTT. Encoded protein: CASSLQGQDEKLFF. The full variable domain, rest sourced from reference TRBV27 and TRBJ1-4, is EAQVTQNPRYLITVTGKKLTVTCSQNMNHEYMSWYRQDPGLGLRQIYYSMNVEVTDKGDVPEGYKVSRKEKRNFPLILESPSPNQTSLYFCASSLQGQDEKLFFGSGTQLSVL.

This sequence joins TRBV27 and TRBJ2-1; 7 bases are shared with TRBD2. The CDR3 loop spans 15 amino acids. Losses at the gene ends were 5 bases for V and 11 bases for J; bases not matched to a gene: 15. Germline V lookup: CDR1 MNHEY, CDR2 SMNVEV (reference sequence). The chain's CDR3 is CASSPPGGGGPQQFF. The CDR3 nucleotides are TGTGCCAGCAGTCCACCGGGAGGAGGAGGACCCCAGCAGTTCTTC.

DNA for the CDR3: TGTGCCAGCAGCTTAGCGGGGGCCTCAGGAAAGGAAGCTTTCTTT. Protein sequence: CASSLAGASGKEAFF. The chain joins TRBV7-9 to TRBJ1-1; tentative D call: TRBD1 (6 bases). The germline V gene encodes CDR1 SEHNR and CDR2 FQNEAQ (reference sequence). The CDR3 sequence is 15 residues long. Deletions cut 0 bases from V and 8 bases from J, with 16 bases between. Looking up the rest from reference TRBV7-9 and TRBJ1-1 gives the full variable domain: DTGVSQNPRHKITKRGQNVTFRCDPISEHNRLYWYRQTLGQGPEFLTYFQNEAQLEKSRLLSDRFSAERPKGSFSTLEIQRTEQGDSAMYLCASSLAGASGKEAFFGQGTRLTVV.

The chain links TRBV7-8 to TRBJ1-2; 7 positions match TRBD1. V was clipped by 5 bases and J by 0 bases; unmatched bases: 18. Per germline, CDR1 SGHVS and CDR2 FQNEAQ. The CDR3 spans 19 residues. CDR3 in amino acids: CASSPTWGTEGTANYGYTF. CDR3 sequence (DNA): TGTGCCAGCAGCCCCACTTGGGGGACAGAAGGTACAGCTAACTATGGCTACACCTTC.

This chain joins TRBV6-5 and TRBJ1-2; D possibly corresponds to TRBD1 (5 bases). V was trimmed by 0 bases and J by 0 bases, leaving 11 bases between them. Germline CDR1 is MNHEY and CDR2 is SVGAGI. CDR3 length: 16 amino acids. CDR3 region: CASSYSLQGTNYGYTF. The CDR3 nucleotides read TGTGCCAGCAGTTACTCTTTGCAGGGAACTAACTATGGCTACACCTTC.

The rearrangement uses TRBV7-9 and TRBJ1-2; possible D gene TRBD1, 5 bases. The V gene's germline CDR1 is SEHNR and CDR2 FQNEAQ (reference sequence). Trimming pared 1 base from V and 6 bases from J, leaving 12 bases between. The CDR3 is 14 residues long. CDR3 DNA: TGTGCCAGCAGCTTAGGAGGCAGGGTGGATGGCTACACCTTC. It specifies CASSLGGRVDGYTF.

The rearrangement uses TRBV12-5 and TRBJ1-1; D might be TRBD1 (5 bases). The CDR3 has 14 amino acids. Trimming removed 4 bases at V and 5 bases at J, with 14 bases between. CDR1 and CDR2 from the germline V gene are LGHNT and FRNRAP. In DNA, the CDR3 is TGTGCTAGTGGTTCCCCCGGGGGTACGACTGAAGCTTTCTTT. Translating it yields CASGSPGGTTEAFF.

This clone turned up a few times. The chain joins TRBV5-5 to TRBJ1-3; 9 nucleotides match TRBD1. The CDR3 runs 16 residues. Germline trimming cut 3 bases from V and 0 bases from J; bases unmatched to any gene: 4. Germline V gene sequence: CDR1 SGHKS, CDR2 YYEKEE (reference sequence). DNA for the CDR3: TGTGCCAGCAGCTACGCGACAGGGGGCTCTGGAAACACCATATATTTT. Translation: CASSYATGGSGNTIYF.

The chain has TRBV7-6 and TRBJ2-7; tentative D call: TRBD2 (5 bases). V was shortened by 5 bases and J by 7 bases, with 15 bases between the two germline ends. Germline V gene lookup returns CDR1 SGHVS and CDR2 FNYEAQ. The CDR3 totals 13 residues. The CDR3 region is CASSLDFPGEQYF. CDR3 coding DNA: TGTGCCAGCAGCCTGGACTTCCCTGGAGAGCAGTACTTC.

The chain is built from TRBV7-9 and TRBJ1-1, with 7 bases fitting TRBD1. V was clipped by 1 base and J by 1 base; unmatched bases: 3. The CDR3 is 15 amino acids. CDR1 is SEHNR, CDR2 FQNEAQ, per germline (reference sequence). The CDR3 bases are TGTGCCAGCAGCTTAGGACAGGGCTCGAACACTGAAGCTTTCTTT. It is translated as CASSLGQGSNTEAFF.

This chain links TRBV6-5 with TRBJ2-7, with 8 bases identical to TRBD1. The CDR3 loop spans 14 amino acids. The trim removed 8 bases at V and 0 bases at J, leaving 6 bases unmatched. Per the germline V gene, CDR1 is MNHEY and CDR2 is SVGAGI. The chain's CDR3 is CASRQGLLSYEQYF. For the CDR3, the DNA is TGTGCCAGCCGACAGGGGTTACTCTCCTACGAGCAGTACTTC.

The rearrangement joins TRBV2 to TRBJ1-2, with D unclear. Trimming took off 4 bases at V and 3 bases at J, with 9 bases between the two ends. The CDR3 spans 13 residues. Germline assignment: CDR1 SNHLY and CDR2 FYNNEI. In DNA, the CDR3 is TGTGCCAGCAGTGCGGATGCGGACTATGGCTACACCTTC. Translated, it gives CASSADADYGYTF. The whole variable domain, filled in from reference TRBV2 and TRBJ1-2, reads EPEVTQTPSHQVTQMGQEVILRCVPISNHLYFYWYRQILGQKVEFLVSFYNNEISEKSEIFDDQFSVERPDGSNFTLKIRSTKLEDSAMYFCASSADADYGYTFGSGTRLTVV.

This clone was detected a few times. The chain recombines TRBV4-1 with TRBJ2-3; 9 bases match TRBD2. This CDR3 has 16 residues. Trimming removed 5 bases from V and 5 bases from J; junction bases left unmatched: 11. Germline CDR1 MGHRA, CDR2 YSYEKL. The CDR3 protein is CASSTPRGRAEDTQYF. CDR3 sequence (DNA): TGCGCCAGCAGCACCCCTCGCGGGAGGGCCGAAGATACGCAGTATTTT.

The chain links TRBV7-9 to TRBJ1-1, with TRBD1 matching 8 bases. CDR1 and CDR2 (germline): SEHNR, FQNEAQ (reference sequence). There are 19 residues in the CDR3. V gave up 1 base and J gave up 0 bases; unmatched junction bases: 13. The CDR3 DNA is TGTGCCAGCAGCTTAGGTGGTAGCAGGGGGCGAGTCATGAACACTGAAGCTTTCTTT. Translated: CASSLGGSRGRVMNTEAFF.

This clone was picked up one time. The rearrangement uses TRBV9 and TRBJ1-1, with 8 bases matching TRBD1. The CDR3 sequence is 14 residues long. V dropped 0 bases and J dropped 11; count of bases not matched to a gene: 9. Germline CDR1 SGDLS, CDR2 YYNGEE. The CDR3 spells CASSVEGEQGVAFF. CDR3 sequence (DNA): TGTGCCAGCAGCGTAGAGGGAGAACAGGGGGTTGCTTTCTTT. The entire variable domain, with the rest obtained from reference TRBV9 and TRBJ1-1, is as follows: DSGVTQTPKHLITATGQRVTLRCSPRSGDLSVYWYQQSLDQGLQFLIQYYNGEERAKGNILERFSAQQFPDLHSELNLSSLELGDSALYFCASSVEGEQGVAFFGQGTRLTVV.

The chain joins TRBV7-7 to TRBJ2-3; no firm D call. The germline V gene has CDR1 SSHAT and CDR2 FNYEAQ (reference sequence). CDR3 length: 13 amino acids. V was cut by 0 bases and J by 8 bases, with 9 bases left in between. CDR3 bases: TGTGCCAGCAGCTTAGCGCTTGGCGGTACGCAGTATTTT. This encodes CASSLALGGTQYF.

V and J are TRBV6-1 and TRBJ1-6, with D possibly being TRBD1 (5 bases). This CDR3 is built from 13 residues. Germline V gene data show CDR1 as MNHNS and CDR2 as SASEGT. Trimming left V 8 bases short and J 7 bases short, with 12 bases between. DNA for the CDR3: TGTGCCAGCTCGGGGGTGACGAATTCACCCCTCCACTTT. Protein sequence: CASSGVTNSPLHF.

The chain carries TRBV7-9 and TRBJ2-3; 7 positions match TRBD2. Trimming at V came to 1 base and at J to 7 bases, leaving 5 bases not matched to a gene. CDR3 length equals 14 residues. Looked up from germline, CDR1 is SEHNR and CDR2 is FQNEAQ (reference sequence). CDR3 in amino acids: CASSLDSGTNTQYF. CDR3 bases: TGTGCCAGCAGCTTAGACAGCGGGACGAATACGCAGTATTTT.